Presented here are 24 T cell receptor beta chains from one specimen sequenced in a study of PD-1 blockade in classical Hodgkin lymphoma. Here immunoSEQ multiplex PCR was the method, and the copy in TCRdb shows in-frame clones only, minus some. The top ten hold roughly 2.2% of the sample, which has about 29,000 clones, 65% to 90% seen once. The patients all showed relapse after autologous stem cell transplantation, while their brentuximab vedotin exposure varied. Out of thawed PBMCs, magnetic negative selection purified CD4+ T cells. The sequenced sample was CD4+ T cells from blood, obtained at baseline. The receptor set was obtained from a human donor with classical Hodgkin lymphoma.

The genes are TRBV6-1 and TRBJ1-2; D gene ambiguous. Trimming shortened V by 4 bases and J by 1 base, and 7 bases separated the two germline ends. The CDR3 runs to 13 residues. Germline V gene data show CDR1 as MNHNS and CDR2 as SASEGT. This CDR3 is CASSAPHNYGYTF. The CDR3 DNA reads TGTGCCAGCAGTGCGCCCCATAACTATGGCTACACCTTC.

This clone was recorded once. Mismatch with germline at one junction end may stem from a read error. CDR3 region: CASSPSFNEQFF. The CDR3 DNA is TGTGCCAGCAGCCCCTCCTTCAATGAGCAGTTCTTC. This chain connects TRBV14 to TRBJ2-1; D uncertain. The germline CDR1 and CDR2 sequences are SGHDN and FVKESK. The CDR3 is 12 amino acids.

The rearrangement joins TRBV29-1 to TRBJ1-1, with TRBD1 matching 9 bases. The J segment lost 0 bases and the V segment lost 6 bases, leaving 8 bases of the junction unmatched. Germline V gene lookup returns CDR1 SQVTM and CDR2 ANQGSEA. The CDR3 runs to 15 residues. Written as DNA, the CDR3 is TGCAGCGTCTGTTCCGGGACAGGGCTGAACACTGAAGCTTTCTTT. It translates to CSVCSGTGLNTEAFF.

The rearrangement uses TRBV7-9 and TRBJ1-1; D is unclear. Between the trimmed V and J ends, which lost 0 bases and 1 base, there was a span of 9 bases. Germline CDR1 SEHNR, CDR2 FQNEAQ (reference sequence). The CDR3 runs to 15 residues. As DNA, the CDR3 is TGTGCCAGCAGCTTAGCGGCAGGAGCGAACACTGAAGCTTTCTTT. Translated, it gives CASSLAAGANTEAFF.

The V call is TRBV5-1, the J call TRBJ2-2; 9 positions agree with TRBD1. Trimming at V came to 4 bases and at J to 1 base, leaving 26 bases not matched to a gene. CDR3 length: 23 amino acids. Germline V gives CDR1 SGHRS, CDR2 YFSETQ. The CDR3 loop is CASSRDGWDRVGGTPGNTGELFF. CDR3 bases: TGCGCCAGCAGCCGGGACGGATGGGACAGGGTTGGCGGCACCCCAGGGAACACCGGGGAGCTGTTTTTT.

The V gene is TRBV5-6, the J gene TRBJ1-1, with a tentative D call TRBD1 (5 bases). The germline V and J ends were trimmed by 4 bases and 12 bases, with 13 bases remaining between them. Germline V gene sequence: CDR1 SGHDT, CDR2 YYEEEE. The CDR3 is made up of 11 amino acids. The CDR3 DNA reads TGTGCCAGCAGCGGGGGGTTGGTGACTTTCTTT. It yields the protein CASSGGLVTFF.

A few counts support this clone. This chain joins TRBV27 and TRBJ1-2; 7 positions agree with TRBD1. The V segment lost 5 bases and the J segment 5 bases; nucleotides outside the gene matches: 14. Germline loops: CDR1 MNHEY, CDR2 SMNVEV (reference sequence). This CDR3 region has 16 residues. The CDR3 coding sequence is TGTGCCAGCAGTAACGGCGGAGGGGGCAAGACTTATGGCTACACCTTC. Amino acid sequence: CASSNGGGGKTYGYTF.

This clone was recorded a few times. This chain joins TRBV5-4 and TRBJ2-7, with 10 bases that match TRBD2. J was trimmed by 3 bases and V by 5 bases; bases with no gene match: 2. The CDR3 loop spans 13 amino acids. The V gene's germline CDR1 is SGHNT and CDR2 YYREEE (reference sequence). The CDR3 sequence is CASRVAGGYEQYF. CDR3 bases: TGTGCCAGCAGAGTAGCGGGAGGCTACGAGCAGTACTTC.

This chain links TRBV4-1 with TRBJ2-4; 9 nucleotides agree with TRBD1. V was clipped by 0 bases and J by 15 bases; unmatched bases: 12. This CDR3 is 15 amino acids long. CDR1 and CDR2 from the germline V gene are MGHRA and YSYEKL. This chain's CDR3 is CASSQEAGTGRFLYF. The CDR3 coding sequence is TGCGCCAGCAGCCAAGAGGCTGGGACAGGGAGGTTTCTGTACTTC.

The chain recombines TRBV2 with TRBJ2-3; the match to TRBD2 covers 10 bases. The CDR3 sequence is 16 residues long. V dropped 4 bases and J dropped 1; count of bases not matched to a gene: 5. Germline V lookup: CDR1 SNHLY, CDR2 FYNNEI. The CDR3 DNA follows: TGTGCCAGCAGTGTAGCGGGAGGTCGGGGCACAGATACGCAGTATTTT. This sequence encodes CASSVAGGRGTDTQYF.

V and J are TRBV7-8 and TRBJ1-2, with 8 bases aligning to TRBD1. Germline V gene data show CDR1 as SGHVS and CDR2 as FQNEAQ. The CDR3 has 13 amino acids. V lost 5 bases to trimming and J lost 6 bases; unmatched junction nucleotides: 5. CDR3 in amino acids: CASSAQGANGYTF. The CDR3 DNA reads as TGTGCCAGCAGCGCCCAGGGGGCGAATGGCTACACCTTC.

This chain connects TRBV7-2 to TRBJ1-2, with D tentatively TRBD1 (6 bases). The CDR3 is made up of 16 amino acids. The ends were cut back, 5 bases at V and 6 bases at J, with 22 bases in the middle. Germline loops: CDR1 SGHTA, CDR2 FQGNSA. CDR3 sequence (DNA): TGTGCCAGCAGCCATCCCAGGGACACCCTTAAGGATGGCTACACCTTC. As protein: CASSHPRDTLKDGYTF.

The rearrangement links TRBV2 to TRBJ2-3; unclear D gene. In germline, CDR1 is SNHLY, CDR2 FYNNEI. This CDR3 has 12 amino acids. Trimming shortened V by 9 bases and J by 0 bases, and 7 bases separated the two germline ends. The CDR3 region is CARGDSTDTQYF. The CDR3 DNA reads TGTGCCAGGGGCGACAGCACAGATACGCAGTATTTT. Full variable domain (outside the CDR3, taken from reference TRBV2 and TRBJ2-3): EPEVTQTPSHQVTQMGQEVILRCVPISNHLYFYWYRQILGQKVEFLVSFYNNEISEKSEIFDDQFSVERPDGSNFTLKIRSTKLEDSAMYFCARGDSTDTQYFGPGTRLTVL.

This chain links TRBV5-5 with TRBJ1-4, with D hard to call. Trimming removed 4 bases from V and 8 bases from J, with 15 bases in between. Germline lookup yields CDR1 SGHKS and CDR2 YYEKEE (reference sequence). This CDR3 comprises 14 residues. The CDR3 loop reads CASSLREVAEKLFF. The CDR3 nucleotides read TGTGCCAGCAGCCTTAGGGAGGTGGCCGAAAAACTGTTTTTT.

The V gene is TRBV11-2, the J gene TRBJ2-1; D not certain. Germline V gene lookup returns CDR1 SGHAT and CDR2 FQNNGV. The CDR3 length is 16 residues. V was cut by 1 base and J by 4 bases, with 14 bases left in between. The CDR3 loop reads CASSLGRNYPYNEQFF. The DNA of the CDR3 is TGTGCCAGCAGCTTAGGGAGAAACTACCCGTACAATGAGCAGTTCTTC.

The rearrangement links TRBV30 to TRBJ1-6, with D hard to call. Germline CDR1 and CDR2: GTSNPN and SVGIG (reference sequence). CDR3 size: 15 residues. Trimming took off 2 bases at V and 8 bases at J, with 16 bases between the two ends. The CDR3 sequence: CAWSRVGRVDSPLHF. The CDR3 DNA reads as TGTGCCTGGAGTCGCGTGGGAAGGGTGGATTCACCCCTCCACTTT.

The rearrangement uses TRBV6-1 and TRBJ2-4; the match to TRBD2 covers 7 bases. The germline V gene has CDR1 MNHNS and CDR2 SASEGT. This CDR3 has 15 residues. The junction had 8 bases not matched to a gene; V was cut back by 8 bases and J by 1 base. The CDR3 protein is CASGGGGNAKNIQYF. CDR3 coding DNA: TGTGCCAGCGGAGGCGGGGGAAATGCCAAAAACATTCAGTACTTC.

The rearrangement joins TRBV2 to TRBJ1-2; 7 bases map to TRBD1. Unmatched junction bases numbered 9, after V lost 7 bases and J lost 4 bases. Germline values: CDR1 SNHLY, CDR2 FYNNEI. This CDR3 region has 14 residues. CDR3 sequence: CASTDKGASYGYTF. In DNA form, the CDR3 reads TGTGCCAGCACGGATAAGGGGGCCTCCTATGGCTACACCTTC. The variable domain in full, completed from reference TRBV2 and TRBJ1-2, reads EPEVTQTPSHQVTQMGQEVILRCVPISNHLYFYWYRQILGQKVEFLVSFYNNEISEKSEIFDDQFSVERPDGSNFTLKIRSTKLEDSAMYFCASTDKGASYGYTFGSGTRLTVV.

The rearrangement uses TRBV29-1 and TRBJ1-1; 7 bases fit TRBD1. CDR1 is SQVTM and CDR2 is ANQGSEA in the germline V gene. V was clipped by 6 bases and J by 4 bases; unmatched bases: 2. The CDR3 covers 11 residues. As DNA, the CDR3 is TGCAGCGTCAGGGGGGGCACTGAAGCTTTCTTT. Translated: CSVRGGTEAFF.

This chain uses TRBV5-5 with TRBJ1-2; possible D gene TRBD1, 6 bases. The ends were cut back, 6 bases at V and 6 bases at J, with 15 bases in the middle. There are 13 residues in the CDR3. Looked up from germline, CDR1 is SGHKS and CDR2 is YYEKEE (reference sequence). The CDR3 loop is CASTLRRQDGYTF. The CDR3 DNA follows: TGTGCCAGCACCCTCCGCCGACAGGATGGCTACACCTTC.

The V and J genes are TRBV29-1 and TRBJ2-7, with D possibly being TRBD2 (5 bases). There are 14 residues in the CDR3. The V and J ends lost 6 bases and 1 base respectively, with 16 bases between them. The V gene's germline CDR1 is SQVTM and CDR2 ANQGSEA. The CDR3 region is CSVEGSFHSYEQYF. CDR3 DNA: TGCAGCGTAGAGGGCAGTTTCCATTCCTACGAGCAGTACTTC.

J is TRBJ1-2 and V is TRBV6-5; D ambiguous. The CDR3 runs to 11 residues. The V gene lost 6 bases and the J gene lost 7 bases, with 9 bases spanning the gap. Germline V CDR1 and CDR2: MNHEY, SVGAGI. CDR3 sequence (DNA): TGTGCCAGCAGCTTAAGGTTTGGCTACACCTTC. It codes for CASSLRFGYTF.

CDR3 nucleotide sequence: TGTGCCAGCAGCTTATCGGGACTAGCGGGACCCTACGAGCAGTACTTC. Translated: CASSLSGLAGPYEQYF. V usage is TRBV7-2 and J usage is TRBJ2-7; the match to TRBD2 covers 13 bases. Germline V gives CDR1 SGHTA, CDR2 FQGNSA. V dropped 2 bases and J dropped 2; count of bases not matched to a gene: 3. The CDR3 is 16 amino acids.

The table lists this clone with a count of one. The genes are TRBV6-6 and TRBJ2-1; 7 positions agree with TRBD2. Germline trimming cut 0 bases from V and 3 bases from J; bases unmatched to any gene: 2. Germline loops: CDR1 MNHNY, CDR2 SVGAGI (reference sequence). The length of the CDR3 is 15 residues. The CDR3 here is CASSYSGGGYNEQFF. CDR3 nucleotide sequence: TGTGCCAGCAGTTACTCTGGGGGGGGCTACAATGAGCAGTTCTTC.